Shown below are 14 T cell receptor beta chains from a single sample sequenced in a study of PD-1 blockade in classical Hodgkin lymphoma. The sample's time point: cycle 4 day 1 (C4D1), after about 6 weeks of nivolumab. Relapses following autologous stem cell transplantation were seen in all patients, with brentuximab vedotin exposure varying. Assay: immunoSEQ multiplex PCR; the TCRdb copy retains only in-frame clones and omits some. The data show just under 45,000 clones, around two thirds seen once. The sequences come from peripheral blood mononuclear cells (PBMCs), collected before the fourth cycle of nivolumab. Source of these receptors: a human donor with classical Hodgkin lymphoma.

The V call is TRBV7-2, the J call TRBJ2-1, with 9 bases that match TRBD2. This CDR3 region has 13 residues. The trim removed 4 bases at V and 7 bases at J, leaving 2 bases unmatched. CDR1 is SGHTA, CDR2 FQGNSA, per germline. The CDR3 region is CASSSGLANEQFF. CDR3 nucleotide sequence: TGTGCCAGCAGCTCCGGACTAGCGAATGAGCAGTTCTTC.

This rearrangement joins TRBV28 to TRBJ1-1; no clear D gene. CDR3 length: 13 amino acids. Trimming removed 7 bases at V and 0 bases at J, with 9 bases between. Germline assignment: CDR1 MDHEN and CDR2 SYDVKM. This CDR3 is CASKGLLNTEAFF. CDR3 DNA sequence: TGTGCCAGCAAAGGGCTATTGAACACTGAAGCTTTCTTT.

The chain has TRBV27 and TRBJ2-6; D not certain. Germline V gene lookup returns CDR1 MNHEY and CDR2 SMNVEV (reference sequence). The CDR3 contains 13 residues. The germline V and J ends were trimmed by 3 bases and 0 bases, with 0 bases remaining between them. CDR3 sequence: CASSFSGANVLTF. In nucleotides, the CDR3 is TGTGCCAGCAGTTTCTCTGGGGCCAACGTCCTGACTTTC.

The CDR3 region is CASSLFDRSNQPQHF. CDR3 DNA: TGTGCCAGCAGTTTGTTCGACAGAAGCAATCAGCCCCAGCATTTT. This rearrangement joins TRBV28 to TRBJ1-5, with D possibly matching TRBD1 (5 bases). The CDR3 loop spans 15 amino acids. CDR1 and CDR2 from the germline V gene are MDHEN and SYDVKM. Trimming shortened V by 3 bases and J by 1 base, and 10 bases separated the two germline ends.

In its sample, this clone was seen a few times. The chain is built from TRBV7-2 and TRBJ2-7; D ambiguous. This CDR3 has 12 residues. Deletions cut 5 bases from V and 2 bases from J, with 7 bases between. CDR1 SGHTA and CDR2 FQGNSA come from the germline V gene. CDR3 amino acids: CASSRPPYEQYF. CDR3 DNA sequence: TGTGCCAGCAGCCGACCGCCCTACGAGCAGTACTTC.

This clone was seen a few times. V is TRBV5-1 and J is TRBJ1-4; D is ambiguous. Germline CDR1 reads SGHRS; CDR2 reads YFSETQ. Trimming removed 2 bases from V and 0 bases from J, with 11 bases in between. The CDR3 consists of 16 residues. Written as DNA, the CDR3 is TGCGCCAGCAGCTTCGGCAGGTCCACAACTAATGAAAAACTGTTTTTT. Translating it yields CASSFGRSTTNEKLFF.

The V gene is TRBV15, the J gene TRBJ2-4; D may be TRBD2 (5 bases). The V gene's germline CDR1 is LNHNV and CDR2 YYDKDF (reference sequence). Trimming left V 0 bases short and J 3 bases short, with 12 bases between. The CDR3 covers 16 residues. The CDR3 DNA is TGTGCCACCAGCAGAGATCAGGTGACTAACAAAAACATTCAGTACTTC. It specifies CATSRDQVTNKNIQYF. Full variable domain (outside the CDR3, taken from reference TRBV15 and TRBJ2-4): DAMVIQNPRYQVTQFGKPVTLSCSQTLNHNVMYWYQQKSSQAPKLLFHYYDKDFNNEADTPDNFQSRRPNTSFCFLDIRSPGLGDTAMYLCATSRDQVTNKNIQYFGAGTRLSVL.

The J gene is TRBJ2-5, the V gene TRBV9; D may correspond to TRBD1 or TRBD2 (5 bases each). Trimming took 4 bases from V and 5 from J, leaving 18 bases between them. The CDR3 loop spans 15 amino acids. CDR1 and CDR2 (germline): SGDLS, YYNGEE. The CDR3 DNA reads TGTGCCAGCAGCCTACGGGACGGCCCAGCGGAGACCCAGTACTTC. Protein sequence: CASSLRDGPAETQYF.

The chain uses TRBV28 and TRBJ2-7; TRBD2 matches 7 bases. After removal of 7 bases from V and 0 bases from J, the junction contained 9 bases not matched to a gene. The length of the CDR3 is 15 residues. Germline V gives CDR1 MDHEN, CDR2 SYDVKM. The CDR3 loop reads CASTPGGTTSYEQYF. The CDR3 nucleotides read TGTGCCAGCACCCCCGGGGGGACTACCTCCTACGAGCAGTACTTC.

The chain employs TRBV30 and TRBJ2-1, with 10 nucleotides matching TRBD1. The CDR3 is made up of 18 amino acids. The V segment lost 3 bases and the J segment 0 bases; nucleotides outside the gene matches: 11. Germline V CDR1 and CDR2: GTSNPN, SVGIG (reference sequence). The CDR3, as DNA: TGTGCCTGGAGGGGACAGGGGAAAGCGGCAAGCTCCTACAATGAGCAGTTCTTC. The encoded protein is CAWRGQGKAASSYNEQFF.

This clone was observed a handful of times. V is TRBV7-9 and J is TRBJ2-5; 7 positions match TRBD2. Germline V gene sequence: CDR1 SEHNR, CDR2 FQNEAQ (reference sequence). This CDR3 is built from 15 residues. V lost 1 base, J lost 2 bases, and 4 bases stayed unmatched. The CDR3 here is CASSLGGGEQETQYF. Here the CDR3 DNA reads TGTGCCAGCAGCTTAGGTGGGGGGGAACAAGAGACCCAGTACTTC.

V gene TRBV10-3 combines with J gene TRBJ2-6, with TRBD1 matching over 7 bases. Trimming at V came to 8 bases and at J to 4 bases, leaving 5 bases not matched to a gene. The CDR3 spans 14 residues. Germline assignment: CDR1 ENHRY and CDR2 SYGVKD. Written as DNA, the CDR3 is TGTGCCATCGCCACAGGGGAAGGGGCCAACGTCCTGACTTTC. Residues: CAIATGEGANVLTF.

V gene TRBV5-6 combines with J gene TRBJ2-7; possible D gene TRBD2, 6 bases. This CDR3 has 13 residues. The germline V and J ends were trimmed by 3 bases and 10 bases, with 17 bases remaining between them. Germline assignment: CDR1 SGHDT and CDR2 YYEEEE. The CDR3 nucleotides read TGTGCCAGCAGCTCTGGGACTGAGACTATTCAGTACTTC. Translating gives CASSSGTETIQYF.

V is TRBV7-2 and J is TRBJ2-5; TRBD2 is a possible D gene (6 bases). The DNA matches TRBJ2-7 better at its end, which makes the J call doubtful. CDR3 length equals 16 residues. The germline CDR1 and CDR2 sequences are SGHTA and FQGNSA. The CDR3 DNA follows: TGTGCCAGCAGCTTAGTCGGCGGGAAGACTTCCTACGAGCAGTACTTC. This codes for CASSLVGGKTSYEQYF.